Sequencing of this TCR beta chain was carried out in a study of yellow fever vaccine responses in identical twins. One entry per CDR3 protein results from TCRdb running MiXCR on the RT-PCR reads. Of more than 30,000 distinct CDR3 sequences listed, 60% are singletons. The CDR3 runs to 13 residues. Germline CDR1 SNHLY, CDR2 FYNNEI. The ends were cut back, 6 bases at V and 10 bases at J, with 15 bases in the middle. This sequence originates from a woman in her late teens or twenties who received the yellow fever vaccine. The gene calls are TRBV2 and TRBJ1-4, with D maybe TRBD1 (5 bases). This specimen was T cells from blood (PBMCs), unsorted or a sorted subset (not recorded which), taken before or after yellow fever vaccination (not recorded which). The CDR3 coding sequence is TGTGCCAGCAGAGACCGGGACCTCAGAAAACTGTTTTTT. Translation: CASRDRDLRKLFF.